This T cell receptor (beta chain) was observed in a study of neoadjuvant anti-PD-1 for oral cavity cancer. Across the study: Around day 43, patients without progression received a fourth nivolumab dose before surgery.

The CDR3 runs 14 residues. Per the germline V gene, CDR1 is SGHNT and CDR2 is YENEEA. Trimming took 1 base from V and 6 from J, leaving 13 bases between them. The repertoire was sequenced with immunoSEQ multiplex PCR; TCRdb's copy has only in-frame clones and lacks some. The table shows roughly 36,000 clones, with around 40% occurring only once. Time point reported: after neoadjuvant nivolumab, at surgical resection. These newly diagnosed stage II-IVA oral cavity squamous cell carcinoma patients had no prior systemic or radiation treatment. Patients had HPV-negative, locally advanced oral cavity squamous cell carcinoma.

The receptor was isolated from a person aged 35-79 years with oral cavity squamous cell carcinoma. This sequence joins TRBV11-3 and TRBJ2-7; D uncertain. The specimen was tumor tissue, collected after nivolumab (anti-PD-1) treatment. The CDR3 sequence: CASSLGSWVREQYF. In DNA, the CDR3 is TGTGCCAGCAGCTTAGGATCGTGGGTCCGCGAGCAGTACTTC.